Here is one T cell receptor (beta chain) with its context. This sample was included in a study of T cell changes during pregnancy in multiple sclerosis. Sequencing was performed with immunoSEQ multiplex PCR; in TCRdb, only in-frame clones are kept and a portion is missing. The table records around 59,000 clones, roughly 92% of them present only once. Germline-derived CDR1 and CDR2 are SNHLY and FYNNEI. V was cut by 7 bases and J by 2 bases, with 11 bases left in between. CDR3 length equals 13 residues. Sequenced here: peripheral blood, sampled in the third trimester of pregnancy. The chain has TRBV2 and TRBJ2-5; a possible D gene is TRBD2 (6 bases). This receptor was obtained from a female donor in good health, enrolled as a control in a pregnancy study. The chain's CDR3 is CASMRDLQETQYF. CDR3 coding DNA: TGTGCCAGCATGAGGGACTTACAAGAGACCCAGTACTTC.